These T cell receptor beta chains were read from a single sample in a study of blood T cells in healthy people across ages. TCRdb fed the 5' RACE reads into MiXCR, producing one record per CDR3 protein. The top ten clones hold around 0.75% of a sample with 800,000 to 1,300,000 distinct CDR3 sequences, roughly 24% of them seen once. The data also belong to a second study, concerning T cells of mothers and their children.

Sequences were obtained from blood. These receptors were obtained from a girl aged 2-10 years in good health. Both conserved end residues are part of each CDR3. The D gene is left open where the match is weak. Expanded clones are given a class, and other clones once, few, many or no size at all.

CASSSRETNIQYF	TGTGCCAGCAGTTCCCGGGAGACGAACATTCAGTACTTC	NA	NA	TRBJ2-4	TRBV27
CATSEGGETQYF	TGTGCCACCAGTGAGGGGGGAGAGACCCAGTACTTC	NA	NA	TRBJ2-5	TRBV24-1
CSVEMGGSETQYF	TGCAGCGTTGAGATGGGAGGGTCAGAGACCCAGTACTTC	few	TRBD2	TRBJ2-5	TRBV29-1
CASRPPGGNTIYF	TGTGCCAGCAGGCCCCCCGGGGGAAACACCATATATTTT	NA	NA	TRBJ1-3	TRBV7-3
CASSQGVGSNEKLFF	TGTGCCAGCAGCCAAGGAGTCGGATCTAATGAAAAACTGTTTTTT	NA	NA	TRBJ1-4	TRBV3-1
CASSFSRLNEQYF	TGTGCCAGCAGCTTTAGTAGGCTTAACGAGCAGTACTTC	NA	NA	TRBJ2-7	TRBV7-3
CASSAGYSYEQYF	TGCGCCAGCAGTGCGGGGTACTCCTACGAGCAGTACTTC	NA	NA	TRBJ2-7	TRBV10-1
CASMGLTTYEQYF	TGTGCCAGTATGGGCCTAACCACCTACGAGCAGTACTTC	few	NA	TRBJ2-7	TRBV19
CASSLSWDEQFF	TGTGCCAGCAGTTTAAGTTGGGATGAGCAGTTCTTC	few	NA	TRBJ2-1	TRBV27
CASSGGQGVSAGNTIYF	TGCGCCAGCAGCGGGGGACAGGGGGTATCCGCTGGAAACACCATATATTTT	NA	TRBD1	TRBJ1-3	TRBV5-1
CASSQDSGYNEQFF	TGCGCCAGCAGCCAAGATTCGGGGTACAATGAGCAGTTCTTC	NA	NA	TRBJ2-1	TRBV4-3
CASIASPGLQETQYF	TGTGCCAGCATCGCCTCCCCGGGCCTGCAAGAGACCCAGTACTTC	few	NA	TRBJ2-5	TRBV28
CASSPQGEQYF	TGTGCCAGCAGTCCCCAGGGCGAGCAGTACTTC	NA	NA	TRBJ2-7	TRBV27
CAVSQEANQPQHF	TGTGCCGTCTCCCAGGAGGCTAATCAGCCCCAGCATTTT	few	NA	TRBJ1-5	TRBV10-3
CASSRTSTYEQYF	TGCGCCAGCAGCCGGACATCTACCTACGAGCAGTACTTC	NA	NA	TRBJ2-7	TRBV4-1
CASSLVVGGETQYF	TGTGCCAGCAGTTTAGTAGTGGGAGGGGAGACCCAGTACTTC	few	TRBD2	TRBJ2-5	TRBV28
CASSLVEGETQYF	TGTGCCAGCAGCTTAGTGGAAGGAGAGACCCAGTACTTC	many	NA	TRBJ2-5	TRBV7-9
CSAPGFAYEQYF	TGCAGTGCGCCAGGGTTCGCCTACGAGCAGTACTTC	few	NA	TRBJ2-7	TRBV20-1
CASSYGTRNVHNEQFF	TGTGCCAGCAGCTACGGGACTCGGAACGTTCACAATGAGCAGTTCTTC	few	NA	TRBJ2-1	TRBV3-1
CASSSLAGGAKNIQYF	TGTGCCAGCAGTTCACTAGCGGGGGGAGCCAAAAACATTCAGTACTTC	NA	TRBD2	TRBJ2-4	TRBV12-3/TRBV12-4
CASSHPGLASHEQYF	TGTGCCAGCAGTCATCCGGGACTAGCGTCCCACGAGCAGTACTTC	NA	TRBD2	TRBJ2-7	TRBV7-9
CASSERSNSPLHF	TGTGCCAGCAGCGAACGGTCGAATTCACCCCTCCACTTT	NA	NA	TRBJ1-6	TRBV9
CSVEIRDRPYEQYF	TGCAGCGTTGAAATCCGGGACAGGCCCTACGAGCAGTACTTC	few	TRBD1	TRBJ2-7	TRBV29-1
CASSFFQDSGETQYF	TGCGCCAGCAGCTTTTTTCAGGACTCTGGAGAGACCCAGTACTTC	few	NA	TRBJ2-5	TRBV5-1
CASSPPGLAGWGEQFF	TGTGCCAGCTCACCTCCGGGACTAGCGGGATGGGGTGAGCAGTTCTTC	few	TRBD2	TRBJ2-1	TRBV18
CASSYSRPSEQYF	TGTGCCAGCAGTTACTCGAGGCCCTCCGAGCAGTACTTC	few	NA	TRBJ2-7	TRBV6-2/TRBV6-3
CASSRTEGQETQYF	TGTGCCAGCAGCAGGACAGAAGGTCAAGAGACCCAGTACTTC	NA	NA	TRBJ2-5	TRBV7-9
CASSPTVFGETQYF	TGTGCTAGCAGCCCGACAGTATTTGGGGAGACCCAGTACTTC	NA	NA	TRBJ2-5	TRBV7-7
CASSQGIAGAPPEQFF	TGTGCCAGCAGCCAAGGCATAGCGGGAGCCCCTCCTGAGCAGTTCTTC	few	TRBD2	TRBJ2-1	TRBV3-1
CSASDQNTEAFF	TGCAGTGCTTCTGATCAGAACACTGAAGCTTTCTTT	NA	NA	TRBJ1-1	TRBV20-1
CATSDVGLATDTQYF	TGTGCCACCAGTGACGTCGGACTAGCGACAGATACGCAGTATTTT	few	TRBD2	TRBJ2-3	TRBV24-1
CSARVGPTYNEQFF	TGCAGTGCTCGGGTAGGACCTACCTACAATGAGCAGTTCTTC	NA	NA	TRBJ2-1	TRBV20-1
CSAPRLAQETQYF	TGCAGTGCTCCCAGGCTAGCCCAAGAGACCCAGTACTTC	few	NA	TRBJ2-5	TRBV20-1
CATSRDLPGFNQPQHF	TGTGCCACCAGCAGAGATTTACCAGGGTTTAATCAGCCCCAGCATTTT	NA	NA	TRBJ1-5	TRBV15
CASRYTNEKLFF	TGTGCCAGCAGGTACACTAATGAAAAACTGTTTTTT	few	NA	TRBJ1-4	TRBV2
CSVALIQETQYF	TGCAGCGTTGCTCTTATCCAAGAGACCCAGTACTTC	NA	NA	TRBJ2-5	TRBV29-1
CSGRDRHTGELFF	TGCAGCGGGCGGGACAGGCACACCGGGGAGCTGTTTTTT	NA	TRBD1	TRBJ2-2	TRBV29-1
CASSGQEGVFQETQYF	TGTGCCAGCAGCGGGCAGGAGGGAGTCTTCCAAGAGACCCAGTACTTC	few	NA	TRBJ2-5	TRBV14
CASMGGLQGPYEQYF	TGTGCCAGCATGGGAGGCTTACAGGGACCCTACGAGCAGTACTTC	few	NA	TRBJ2-7	TRBV2
CASSVGYGAERNTGEPFF	NA	NA	NA	TRBJ2-2	TRBV9
CSAGSRAQGSEQYF	TGCAGTGCCGGTTCCAGAGCCCAAGGGTCCGAGCAGTACTTC	NA	NA	TRBJ2-7	TRBV20-1
CASSKPGVSTFEAFF	TGTGCCAGCAGTAAACCAGGGGTGAGCACCTTTGAAGCTTTCTTT	NA	NA	TRBJ1-1	TRBV2
CATSRDTGQKETQYF	TGTGCCACCAGCAGAGATACGGGGCAGAAAGAGACCCAGTACTTC	NA	NA	TRBJ2-5	TRBV15